The 2 T cell receptor beta chains in this list originate from one sample, sequenced in a study of shared clonotypes between healthy human individuals. Clones were read by immunoSEQ multiplex PCR, and TCRdb kept only the in-frame ones, dropping some. The sample consists of about 490,000 clones, 70% to 80% of them appearing once. Material for sequencing was PBMCs. The receptors originated from a woman between 40 and 55 years old in good health. Some clones in this sample may be carry-over from other donors' samples.

This clone was observed once. The gene calls are TRBV4-2 and TRBJ2-5; 12 bases fit TRBD1. CDR1 LGHNA and CDR2 YNFKEQ come from the germline V gene. V lost 3 bases and J lost 5; bases outside the gene matches: 4. CDR3 length equals 15 residues. The CDR3 DNA follows: TGTGCCAGCAGCCAGGGGACAGGGGGCGGGGAGACCCAGTACTTC. It specifies CASSQGTGGGETQYF.

This chain uses TRBV6-1 with TRBJ1-5; TRBD1 matches 7 bases. The V gene end was trimmed by 5 bases and the J gene end by 7 bases; junction bases not matched to a gene: 5. The CDR3 contains 13 residues. Germline loops: CDR1 MNHNS, CDR2 SASEGT. CDR3 in amino acids: CASSLDRWQPQHF. As DNA, the CDR3 is TGTGCCAGCAGTTTGGACAGGTGGCAGCCCCAGCATTTT.